This record concerns one T cell receptor (beta chain) sequence. Source study methods: For nucleated cells, counts were estimated from reference gene primer amplification. Clones were sequenced by immunoSEQ multiplex PCR, and TCRdb holds only the in-frame ones, with some missing. The DNA gave D and trimming, while V, J and clone size come from that table. The table lists about 110,000 clones, more than 80% of them singletons, with about 5.5% in the top ten. Seattle's enrolled individuals joined amid active infection and were then monitored longitudinally. The sample originates from a study of blood T cell repertoires in COVID-19. The overall study: Sites in the United States, Italy and Spain provided acute and convalescent COVID-19 samples. PBMCs, B-cell-depleted T cells, or T cells were the source of the cDNA or gDNA that made up the material.

This CDR3 region has 13 residues. Germline CDR1 SGDLS, CDR2 YYNGEE. V lost 4 bases and J lost 3; bases outside the gene matches: 2. The chain combines TRBV9 with TRBJ1-2, with 8 bases lining up with TRBD1. What was sequenced was peripheral blood. The receptor's source is an older woman with COVID-19, enrolled during active disease. In DNA, the CDR3 is TGTGCCAGCAGCTCGGGACAGGACTATGGCTACACCTTC. Amino acids: CASSSGQDYGYTF.